The source of this T cell receptor beta chain is a study of T cell responses to AZD1222 COVID-19 vaccine. Study findings and constraints: The study identified only six AZD1222 recipients as seropositive at baseline. In a largely white British group with more females than males, clonal diversity was possibly underestimated. Vaccine-associated CD4 TCRs spanned spike, dominant at 160-218 and 743-854.

Repertoires were generated with immunoSEQ multiplex PCR, while TCRdb's copy carries only in-frame clones and drops some. The sample records approximately 84,000 clones, 89% being singletons. With respect to this clone: Antigen: not known.

Per the germline V gene, CDR1 is WNHNN and CDR2 is SYGVQD (reference sequence). Trimming removed 3 bases at V and 3 bases at J, with 12 bases between. The CDR3 is 14 amino acids. The rearrangement uses TRBV10-1 and TRBJ2-7; TRBD2 is a possible D gene (5 bases). This TCR derives from an adult in good health. The sequenced sample was peripheral blood, obtained on day 0 of AZD1222 vaccination. CDR3 bases: TGCGCCAGCAGTGACGGTCTAGCCGGCTACGAGCAGTACTTC. Its translation: CASSDGLAGYEQYF.